Listed below are T cell receptor beta chains from one sample, sequenced in a study of T cells in tumors after PD-1 blockade. Produced via immunoSEQ multiplex PCR; TCRdb's table is partial and in-frame only. The sample lists 8,500 or so clones, about 62% seen once, with around 12% in the top ten. The sequencing here drew on tumor tissue, taken after anti-PD-1 treatment. The receptors were sampled from a human donor with basal cell carcinoma. Both conserved end residues are part of each CDR3. The order of the fields is D gene, V gene, J gene, clone size, CDR3 protein, CDR3 DNA. The D gene is left open where the match is weak. Not every row has a clone size; where given, it reads once, few, many or a size class.

TRBD2	TRBV28	TRBJ2-5	-	CASSFVSGGPETQYF	TGTGCCAGCAGTTTCGTGAGCGGGGGTCCGGAGACCCAGTACTTC
-	TRBV3-1/TRBV3-2	TRBJ1-1	few	CASSQAGYGRAFF	TGTGCCAGCAGCCAAGCCGGATACGGGAGAGCTTTCTTT
TRBD1	TRBV6-5	TRBJ2-3	few	CASSYGTGPSTDTQYF	TGTGCCAGCAGTTACGGGACAGGCCCTAGCACAGATACGCAGTATTTT
-	TRBV6-1	TRBJ1-2	few	CASSDFGRSSNYGYTF	TGTGCCAGCAGTGATTTTGGCAGGTCTTCTAACTATGGCTACACCTTC
TRBD1	TRBV6-6	TRBJ1-3	-	CASSSESRGLGNTIYF	TGTGCCAGCAGTTCTGAAAGCAGGGGGCTAGGAAACACCATATATTTT
-	TRBV7-9	TRBJ1-3	-	CASSPDISGNTIYF	TGTGCCAGCAGCCCGGACATCTCTGGAAACACCATATATTTT
-	TRBV27	TRBJ2-7	once	CASRASRGIDYEQYF	TGTGCCAGCAGAGCTTCAAGGGGGATAGACTACGAGCAGTACTTC
-	TRBV7-9	TRBJ1-2	-	CASSFVTDPRYGYTF	TGTGCCAGCAGCTTCGTTACAGATCCTCGCTATGGCTACACCTTC
-	TRBV10-1	TRBJ2-5	once	CASSESGQTETQYF	TGCGCCAGCAGTGAGTCGGGGCAAACGGAGACCCAGTACTTC
-	TRBV6-5	TRBJ2-4	-	CVSAPATLAKNIQYF	TGTGTCAGCGCCCCGGCAACTCTAGCCAAAAACATTCAGTACTTC
-	TRBV4-1	TRBJ1-1	-	CASSQDSHLRAFF	TGCGCCAGCAGCCAAGATTCCCACCTCAGAGCTTTCTTT
TRBD2	TRBV6-5	TRBJ2-3	-	CATEELAGGSDTQYF	TGTGCCACCGAAGAACTAGCGGGGGGATCAGATACGCAGTATTTT
-	TRBV3-1/TRBV3-2	TRBJ1-6	-	CASSQEGGWTPLHF	TGTGCCAGCAGCCAAGAAGGTGGGTGGACACCCCTCCACTTT
-	TRBV6-5	TRBJ1-2	-	CASSRTTPYGYTF	TGTGCCAGCAGTCGGACTACCCCCTATGGCTACACCTTC
TRBD1	TRBV6-1	TRBJ2-5	-	CASSEVTGVETQYF	TGTGCCAGCAGTGAAGTGACAGGGGTTGAGACCCAGTACTTC
-	TRBV9	TRBJ2-1	-	CASSVEEGYNEQFF	TGTGCCAGCAGCGTAGAAGAGGGATACAATGAGCAGTTCTTC
TRBD1	TRBV23-1	TRBJ2-7	-	CASRRQGGYEQYF	TGCGCCAGCAGGAGACAGGGGGGCTACGAGCAGTACTTC
-	TRBV29-1	TRBJ2-1	-	CSAPRGNEQFF	TGCAGCGCCCCGAGGGGCAATGAGCAGTTCTTC
-	TRBV7-9	TRBJ2-7	-	CASSFGGESYEQYF	TGTGCCAGCAGCTTTGGCGGGGAATCCTACGAGCAGTACTTC
-	TRBV5-1	TRBJ2-1	-	CASSLLLGGAGNEQFF	TGCGCCAGCAGCCTCCTCCTGGGGGGGGCGGGCAATGAGCAGTTCTTC
-	TRBV6-5	TRBJ1-1	-	CASNDKSTEAFF	TGTGCCAGCAACGATAAGAGCACTGAAGCTTTCTTT
TRBD1	TRBV10-3	TRBJ2-1	-	CAISPGQGPSGQFF	TGTGCCATCTCACCGGGACAGGGACCCTCCGGGCAGTTCTTC
-	TRBV12-3/TRBV12-4	TRBJ1-3	once	CASRPRGVGTIYF	TGTGCCAGCAGGCCGCGGGGGGTCGGCACCATATATTTT
-	TRBV27	TRBJ2-3	-	CASSGDGTDTQYF	TGTGCCAGCAGTGGGGACGGCACAGATACGCAGTATTTT
-	TRBV25-1	TRBJ1-1	medium-sized	CASRRTGTRAATEAFF	TGTGCCAGCAGACGAACAGGGACTAGAGCTGCGACTGAAGCTTTCTTT
TRBD2	TRBV13	TRBJ2-7	-	CASSLVSGGAYEQYF	TGTGCCAGCAGCTTAGTTTCGGGGGGGGCGTACGAGCAGTACTTC
TRBD1	TRBV19	TRBJ2-2	once	CASSTPDRVWAGELFF	TGTGCCAGTAGTACACCCGACAGGGTATGGGCCGGGGAGCTGTTTTTT
TRBD1	TRBV6-2/TRBV6-3	TRBJ1-2	once	CASSLGTGNYGYTF	TGTGCCAGCAGTCTAGGGACAGGGAACTATGGCTACACCTTC
-	TRBV3-1/TRBV3-2	TRBJ2-7	few	CASSQPGQEQYF	TGTGCCAGCAGCCAACCAGGACAGGAGCAGTACTTC
-	TRBV20-1	TRBJ2-5	-	CSARGETQYF	TGCAGTGCTCGTGGAGAGACCCAGTACTTC
-	TRBV7-9	TRBJ2-3	-	CASSVSTGVTDTQYF	TGTGCCAGCAGCGTATCCACAGGCGTCACAGATACGCAGTATTTT
-	TRBV19	TRBJ2-2	-	CASSWTSTGELFF	TGTGCCAGTAGTTGGACAAGTACCGGGGAGCTGTTTTTT
-	TRBV5-8	TRBJ2-7	-	CASTWVGEESYEQYF	TGTGCCAGCACCTGGGTGGGAGAGGAATCCTACGAGCAGTACTTC
TRBD1	TRBV7-8	TRBJ1-6	-	CASSSLTGGNSPLHF	TGTGCCAGCAGCTCACTTACAGGGGGGAATTCACCCCTCCACTTT
-	TRBV12-3/TRBV12-4	TRBJ1-5	-	CASSLGAGQPQHF	TGTGCCAGCAGTTTAGGGGCGGGACAGCCCCAGCATTTT
-	TRBV15	TRBJ1-1	-	CATSIRTAVMNTEAFF	TGTGCCACCAGCATTCGGACAGCCGTCATGAACACTGAAGCTTTCTTT
-	TRBV3-1/TRBV3-2	TRBJ1-3	-	CASSQGAGSGNTIYF	TGTGCCAGCAGCCAAGGGGCGGGGTCTGGAAACACCATATATTTT
TRBD1	TRBV9	TRBJ1-1	-	CASSVTGGDTEAFF	TGTGCCAGCAGCGTGACAGGGGGGGACACTGAAGCTTTCTTT
TRBD2	TRBV18	TRBJ2-3	few	CASSHDTSGTTDTQYF	TGTGCCAGCTCACATGACACTAGCGGGACGACAGATACGCAGTATTTT
TRBD1	TRBV11-3	TRBJ2-7	-	CASSYHSDRFSYEQYF	TGTGCCAGCAGCTACCACTCGGACAGGTTCTCCTACGAGCAGTACTTC
-	TRBV19	TRBJ2-3	-	CASSTQPRTDTQYF	TGTGCCAGTAGTACCCAACCCCGCACAGATACGCAGTATTTT
-	TRBV25-1	TRBJ1-5	medium-sized	CASRNGREPQHF	TGTGCCAGCAGGAACGGGCGGGAGCCCCAGCATTTT
-	TRBV5-1	TRBJ2-5	-	CASSFQETQYF	TGCGCCAGCAGCTTCCAAGAGACCCAGTACTTC
-	TRBV18	TRBJ1-6	-	CASSPPALFNSPLHF	TGTGCCAGCTCACCACCGGCACTTTTTAATTCACCCCTCCACTTT
TRBD1	TRBV7-9	TRBJ2-1	few	CASSLDDRGHEQFF	TGTGCCAGCAGCTTAGATGACAGGGGGCATGAGCAGTTCTTC